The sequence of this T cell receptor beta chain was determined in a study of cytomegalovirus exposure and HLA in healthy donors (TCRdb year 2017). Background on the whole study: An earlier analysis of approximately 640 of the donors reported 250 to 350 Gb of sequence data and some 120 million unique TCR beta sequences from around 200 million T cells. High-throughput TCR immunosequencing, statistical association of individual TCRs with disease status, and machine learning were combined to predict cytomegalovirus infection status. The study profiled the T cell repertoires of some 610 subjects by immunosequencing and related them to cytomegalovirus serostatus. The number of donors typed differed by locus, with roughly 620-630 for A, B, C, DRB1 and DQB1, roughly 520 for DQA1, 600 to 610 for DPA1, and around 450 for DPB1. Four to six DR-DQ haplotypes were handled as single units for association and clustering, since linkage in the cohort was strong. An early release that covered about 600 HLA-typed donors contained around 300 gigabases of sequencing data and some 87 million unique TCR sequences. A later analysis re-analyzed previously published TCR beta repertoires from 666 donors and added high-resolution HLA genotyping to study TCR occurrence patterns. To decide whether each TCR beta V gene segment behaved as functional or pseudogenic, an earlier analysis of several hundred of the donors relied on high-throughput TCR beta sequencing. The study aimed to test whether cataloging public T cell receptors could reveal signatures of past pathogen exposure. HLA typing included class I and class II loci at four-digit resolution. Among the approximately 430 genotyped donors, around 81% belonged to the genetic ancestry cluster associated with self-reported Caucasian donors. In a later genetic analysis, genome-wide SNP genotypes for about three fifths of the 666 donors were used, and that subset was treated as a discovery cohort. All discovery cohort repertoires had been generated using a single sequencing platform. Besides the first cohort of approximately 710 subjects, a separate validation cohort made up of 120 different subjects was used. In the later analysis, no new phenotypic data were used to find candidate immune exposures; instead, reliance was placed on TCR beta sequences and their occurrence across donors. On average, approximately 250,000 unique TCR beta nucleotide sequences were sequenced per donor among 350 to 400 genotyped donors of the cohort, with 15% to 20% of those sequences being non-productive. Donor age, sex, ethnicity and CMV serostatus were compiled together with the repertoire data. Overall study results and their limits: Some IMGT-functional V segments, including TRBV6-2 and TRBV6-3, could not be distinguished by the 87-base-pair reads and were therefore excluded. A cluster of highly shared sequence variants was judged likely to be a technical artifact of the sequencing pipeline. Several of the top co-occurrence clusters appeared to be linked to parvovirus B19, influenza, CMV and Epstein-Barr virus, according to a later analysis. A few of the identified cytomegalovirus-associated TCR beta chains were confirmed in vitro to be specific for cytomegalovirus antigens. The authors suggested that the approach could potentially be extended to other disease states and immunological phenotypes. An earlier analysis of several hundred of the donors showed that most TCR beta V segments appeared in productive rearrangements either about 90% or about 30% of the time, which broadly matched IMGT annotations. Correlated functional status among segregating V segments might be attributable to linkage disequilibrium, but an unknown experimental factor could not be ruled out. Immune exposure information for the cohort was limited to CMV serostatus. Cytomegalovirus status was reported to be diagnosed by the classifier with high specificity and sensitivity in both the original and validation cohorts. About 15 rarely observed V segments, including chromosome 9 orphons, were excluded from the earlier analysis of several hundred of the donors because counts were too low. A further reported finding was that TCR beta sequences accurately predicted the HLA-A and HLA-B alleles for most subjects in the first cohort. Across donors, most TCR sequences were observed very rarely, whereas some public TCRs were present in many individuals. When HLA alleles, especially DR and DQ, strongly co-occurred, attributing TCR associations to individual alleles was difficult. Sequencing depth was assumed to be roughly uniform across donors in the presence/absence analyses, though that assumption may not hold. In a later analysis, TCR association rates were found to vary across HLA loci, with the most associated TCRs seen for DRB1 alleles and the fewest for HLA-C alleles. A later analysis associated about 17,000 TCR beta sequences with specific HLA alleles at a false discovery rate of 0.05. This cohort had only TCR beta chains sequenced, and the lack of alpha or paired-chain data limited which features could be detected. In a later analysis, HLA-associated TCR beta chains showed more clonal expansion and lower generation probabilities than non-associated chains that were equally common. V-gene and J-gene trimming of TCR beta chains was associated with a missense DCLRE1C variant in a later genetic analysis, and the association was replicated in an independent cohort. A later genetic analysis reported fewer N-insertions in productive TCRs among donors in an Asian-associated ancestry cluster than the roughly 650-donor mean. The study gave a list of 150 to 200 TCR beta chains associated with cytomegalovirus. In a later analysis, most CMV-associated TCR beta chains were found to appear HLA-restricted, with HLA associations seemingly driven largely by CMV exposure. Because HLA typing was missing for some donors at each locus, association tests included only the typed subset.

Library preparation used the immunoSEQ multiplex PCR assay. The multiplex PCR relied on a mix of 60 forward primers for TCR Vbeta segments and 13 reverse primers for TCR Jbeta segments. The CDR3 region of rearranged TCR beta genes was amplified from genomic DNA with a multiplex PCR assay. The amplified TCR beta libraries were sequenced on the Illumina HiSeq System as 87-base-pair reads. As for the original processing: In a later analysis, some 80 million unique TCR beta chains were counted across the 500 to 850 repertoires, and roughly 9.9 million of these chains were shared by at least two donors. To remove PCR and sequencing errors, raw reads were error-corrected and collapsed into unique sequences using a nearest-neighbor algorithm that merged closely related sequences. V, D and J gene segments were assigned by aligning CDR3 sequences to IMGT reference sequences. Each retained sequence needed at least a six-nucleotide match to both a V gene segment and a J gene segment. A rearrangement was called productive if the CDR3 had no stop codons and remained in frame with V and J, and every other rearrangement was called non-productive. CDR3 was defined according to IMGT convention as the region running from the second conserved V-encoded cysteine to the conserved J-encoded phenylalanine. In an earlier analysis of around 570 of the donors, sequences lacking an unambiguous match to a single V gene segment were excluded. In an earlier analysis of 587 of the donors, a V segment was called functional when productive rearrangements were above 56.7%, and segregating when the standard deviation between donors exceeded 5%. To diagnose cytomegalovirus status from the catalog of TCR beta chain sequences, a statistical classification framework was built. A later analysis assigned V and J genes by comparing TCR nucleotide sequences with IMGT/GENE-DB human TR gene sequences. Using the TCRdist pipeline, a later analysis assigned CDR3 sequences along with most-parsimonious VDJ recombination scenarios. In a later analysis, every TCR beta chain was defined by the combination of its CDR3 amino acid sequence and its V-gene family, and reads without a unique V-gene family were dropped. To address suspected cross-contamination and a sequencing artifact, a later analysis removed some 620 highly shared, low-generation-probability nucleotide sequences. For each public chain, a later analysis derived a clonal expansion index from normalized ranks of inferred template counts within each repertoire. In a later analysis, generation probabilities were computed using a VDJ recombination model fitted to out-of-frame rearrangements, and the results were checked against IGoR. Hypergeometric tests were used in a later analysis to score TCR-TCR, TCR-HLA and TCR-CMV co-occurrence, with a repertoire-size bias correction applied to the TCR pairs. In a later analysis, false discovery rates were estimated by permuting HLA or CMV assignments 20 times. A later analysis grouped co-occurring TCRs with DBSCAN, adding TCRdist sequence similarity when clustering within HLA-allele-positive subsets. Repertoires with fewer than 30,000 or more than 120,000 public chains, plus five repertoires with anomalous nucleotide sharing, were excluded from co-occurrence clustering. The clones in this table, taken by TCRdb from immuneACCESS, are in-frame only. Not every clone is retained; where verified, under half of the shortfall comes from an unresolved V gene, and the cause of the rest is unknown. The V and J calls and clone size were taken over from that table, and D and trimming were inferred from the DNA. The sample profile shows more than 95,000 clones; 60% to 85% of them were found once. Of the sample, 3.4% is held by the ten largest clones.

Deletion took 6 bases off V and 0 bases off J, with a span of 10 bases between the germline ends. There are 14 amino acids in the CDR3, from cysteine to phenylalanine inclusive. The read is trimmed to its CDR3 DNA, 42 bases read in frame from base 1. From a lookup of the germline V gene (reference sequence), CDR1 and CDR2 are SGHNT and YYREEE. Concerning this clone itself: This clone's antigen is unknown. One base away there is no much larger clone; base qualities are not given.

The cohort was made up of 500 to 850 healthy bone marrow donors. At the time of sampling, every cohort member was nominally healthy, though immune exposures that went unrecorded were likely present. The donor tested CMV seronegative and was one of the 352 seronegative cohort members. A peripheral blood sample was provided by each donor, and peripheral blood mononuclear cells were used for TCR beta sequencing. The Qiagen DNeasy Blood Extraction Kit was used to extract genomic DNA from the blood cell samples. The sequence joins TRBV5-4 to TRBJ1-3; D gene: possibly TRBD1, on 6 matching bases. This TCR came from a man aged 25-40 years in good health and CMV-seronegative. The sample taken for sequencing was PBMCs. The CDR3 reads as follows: CASNNRDSGNTIYF. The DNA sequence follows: TGTGCCAGCAATAACAGGGACTCTGGAAACACCATATATTTT.